Following are 20 T cell receptor beta chains from one sample sequenced in a study of T-cell memory formation after mild COVID-19. One entry per CDR3 protein, called by TCRdb with MiXCR from the 5' RACE reads. The table has around 200,000 distinct CDR3 sequences, about a fifth seen once. Input material: PBMCs or a T cell subset sorted from them (not recorded which). These receptors were obtained from a man aged 18 to 35 who had mild COVID-19 (a few samples of this study predate the infection). Cell type and time point are not known.

The sample holds a few counts of this clonotype. The chain couples TRBV7-2 to TRBJ2-1, with 7 nucleotides matching TRBD1. Germline trimming cut 5 bases from V and 5 bases from J; bases unmatched to any gene: 9. The CDR3 sequence is 15 residues long. Looked up from germline, CDR1 is SGHTA and CDR2 is FQGNSA. The CDR3 sequence is CASSPPGTAHNEQFF. In nucleotides, the CDR3 is TGTGCCAGCAGCCCCCCCGGGACAGCTCACAATGAGCAGTTCTTC.

This clonotype has just a few counts. The chain is built from TRBV7-2 and TRBJ1-4; D is unresolved. The CDR3 totals 15 residues. In germline, CDR1 is SGHTA, CDR2 FQGNSA. V lost 2 bases and J 8 bases, leaving 15 bases between the germline ends. In nucleotides, the CDR3 is TGTGCCAGCAGCTTACGGCCTAGACCACAGGAAAAACTGTTTTTT. This sequence encodes CASSLRPRPQEKLFF.

This clonotype was seen a handful of times. The chain couples TRBV18 to TRBJ2-2, with D perhaps assigned TRBD1 or TRBD2 (5 bases each). This CDR3 comprises 15 residues. V was shortened by 6 bases and J by 4 bases, with 15 bases between the two germline ends. Germline CDR1 KGHSH, CDR2 LQKENI. CDR3 region: CASSLDSGSTGELFF. The DNA for the CDR3 is TGTGCCAGCTCCCTCGACTCAGGGAGCACCGGGGAGCTGTTTTTT.

The rearrangement links TRBV20-1 to TRBJ2-2, with D possibly being TRBD2 (5 bases). Germline V CDR1 and CDR2: DFQATT, SNEGSKA (reference sequence). Trimming took 5 bases from V and 0 from J, leaving 10 bases between them. The CDR3 runs 14 residues. This chain's CDR3 is CSAAGLTNTGELFF. CDR3 in DNA: TGCAGTGCTGCAGGACTCACGAACACCGGGGAGCTGTTTTTT.

Only a few counts were recorded for this clonotype. The chain couples TRBV5-1 to TRBJ1-4, with no clear D. The CDR3 runs to 13 residues. Per germline, CDR1 SGHRS and CDR2 YFSETQ. V lost 1 base to trimming and J lost 4 bases, with 5 bases between them. This CDR3 is CASSLSGNEKLFF. The DNA for the CDR3 is TGCGCCAGCAGCTTGTCGGGTAATGAAAAACTGTTTTTT.

V usage is TRBV5-5 and J usage is TRBJ1-4; no definite D call. V lost 0 bases and J lost 5, with 11 bases in between. The CDR3 is 15 amino acids. Germline CDR1 and CDR2: SGHKS and YYEKEE (reference sequence). The CDR3 reads CASSLVGTLNEKLFF. The CDR3 nucleotides read TGTGCCAGCAGCTTGGTCGGTACCCTGAATGAAAAACTGTTTTTT.

CDR3 amino acids: CARPPGQGSYEQYV. In DNA, the CDR3 is TGTGCTAGGCCCCCGGGACAGGGATCATACGAGCAGTACGTC. The rearrangement links TRBV12-5 to TRBJ2-7; 9 bases fit TRBD1. From germline, CDR1 is LGHNT and CDR2 FRNRAP. The CDR3 loop spans 14 amino acids. V shed 9 bases and J 4 bases; nucleotides not matched to a gene: 10.

The rearrangement uses TRBV6-2 or TRBV6-3 and TRBJ1-2; the match to TRBD1 covers 7 bases. In germline, CDR1 is MNHEY, CDR2 SVGEGT. V shed 5 bases, J shed 5 bases, and the junction held 8 bases outside the gene matches. The CDR3 length is 14 residues. The CDR3 coding sequence is TGTGCCAGCAGTCCCGACAGGGCGAGGTATGGCTACACCTTC. This sequence encodes CASSPDRARYGYTF.

This clonotype was detected only a few times. CDR3 sequence: CASMATGGWGTEAFF. In nucleotides, the CDR3 is TGCGCCAGCATGGCCACAGGGGGTTGGGGCACTGAAGCTTTCTTT. This sequence joins TRBV4-3 and TRBJ1-1; 8 positions match TRBD1. The CDR3 extends over 15 amino acids. The trim removed 7 bases at V and 4 bases at J, leaving 11 bases unmatched. In germline, CDR1 is LGHNA, CDR2 YSLEER.

This chain connects TRBV12-3 or TRBV12-4 to TRBJ2-2; TRBD1 agrees at 7 bases. The CDR3 has 15 residues. V gave up 8 bases and J gave up 0 bases; unmatched junction bases: 6. The DNA of the CDR3 is TGTGCCAGCCGCCAGGGGGTGTCGAACACCGGGGAGCTGTTTTTT. Translated: CASRQGVSNTGELFF.

The chain employs TRBV5-1 and TRBJ2-1; D not certain. With 4 bases removed from V and 12 bases from J, the gap between germline ends came to 11 bases. Germline values: CDR1 SGHRS, CDR2 YFSETQ. This CDR3 region has 11 residues. The CDR3 loop is CASSQESMQFF. The CDR3 coding sequence is TGCGCCAGCAGCCAAGAATCCATGCAGTTCTTC.

V gene TRBV20-1 combines with J gene TRBJ1-1; 8 positions agree with TRBD1. The CDR3 loop spans 16 amino acids. CDR1 is DFQATT and CDR2 is SNEGSKA in the germline V gene (reference sequence). V lost 0 bases, J lost 0 bases, and 6 bases stayed unmatched. The CDR3 bases are TGCAGTGCTAGAGATTTCGGGACAGGAGTGAACACTGAAGCTTTCTTT. Translation gives CSARDFGTGVNTEAFF.

This clonotype was recorded a few times. The chain carries TRBV7-2 and TRBJ2-3; D remains unclear. Germline values: CDR1 SGHTA, CDR2 FQGNSA. The CDR3 has 14 amino acids. V was shortened by 5 bases and J by 5 bases, with 14 bases between the two germline ends. DNA of the CDR3: TGTGCCAGCAGCCTACGGCCCGGTAGAGATACGCAGTATTTT. Amino acids: CASSLRPGRDTQYF.

This clonotype was seen more than once but under ten times. The chain is built from TRBV28 and TRBJ1-2, with 7 nucleotides matching TRBD1. J lost 4 bases, V lost 6 bases, and 11 bases had no gene match. CDR3 length: 15 amino acids. Germline V gene lookup returns CDR1 MDHEN and CDR2 SYDVKM. The CDR3 DNA sequence: TGTGCCAGCAGACCAGGACAGGCTCTTAGCTATGGCTACACCTTC. Protein sequence: CASRPGQALSYGYTF.

This clonotype was counted only a few times. The V call is TRBV3-1, the J call TRBJ2-1; maybe TRBD2 (5 bases). Trimming cost V 4 bases and J 4 bases, with 14 bases left between them. The length of the CDR3 is 15 residues. CDR1 and CDR2 from the germline V gene are LGHDT and YNNKEL (reference sequence). The CDR3 protein is CASSLEVAPYNEQFF. CDR3 sequence (DNA): TGTGCCAGCAGCCTCGAGGTAGCGCCGTACAATGAGCAGTTCTTC.

This clonotype showed up just a few times. The chain employs TRBV28 and TRBJ1-5; 8 bases agree with TRBD1. Trimming removed 7 bases from V and 5 bases from J; junction bases left unmatched: 10. Germline CDR1 MDHEN, CDR2 SYDVKM. CDR3 length: 15 amino acids. CDR3 sequence (DNA): TGTGCCAGCACCTCCGGACAGGGCGATTATCAGCCCCAGCATTTT. It encodes CASTSGQGDYQPQHF. The full variable domain, in which reference TRBV28 and TRBJ1-5 provide the parts outside the CDR3, is DVKVTQSSRYLVKRTGEKVFLECVQDMDHENMFWYRQDPGLGLRLIYFSYDVKMKEKGDIPEGYSVSREKKERFSLILESASTNQTSMYLCASTSGQGDYQPQHFGDGTRLSIL.

The table lists this clonotype with a few counts. The rearrangement links TRBV7-2 to TRBJ1-2; 7 nucleotides align to TRBD1. CDR1 is SGHTA and CDR2 is FQGNSA in the germline V gene. V gave up 5 bases and J gave up 5 bases; unmatched junction bases: 8. The CDR3 spans 14 residues. Written as DNA, the CDR3 is TGTGCCAGCAGCCCCCCGACAGGGCCATATGGCTACACCTTC. Translating gives CASSPPTGPYGYTF.

The gene calls are TRBV7-9 and TRBJ1-2, with 10 bases matching TRBD1. The V gene end was trimmed by 4 bases and the J gene end by 4 bases; junction bases not matched to a gene: 6. The germline CDR1 and CDR2 sequences are SEHNR and FQNEAQ (reference sequence). The CDR3 covers 15 residues. This CDR3 reads CASSSADRGIYGYTF. DNA for the CDR3: TGTGCCAGCAGCTCCGCGGACAGGGGGATCTATGGCTACACCTTC. The whole variable domain, remainder taken from reference TRBV7-9 and TRBJ1-2, is DTGVSQNPRHKITKRGQNVTFRCDPISEHNRLYWYRQTLGQGPEFLTYFQNEAQLEKSRLLSDRFSAERPKGSFSTLEIQRTEQGDSAMYLCASSSADRGIYGYTFGSGTRLTVV.

This clonotype occurred many times. The V gene is TRBV20-1, the J gene TRBJ2-5, with D hard to call. Trimming left V 3 bases short and J 5 bases short, with 10 bases between. Germline CDR1 reads DFQATT; CDR2 reads SNEGSKA (reference sequence). The CDR3 has 12 amino acids. DNA of the CDR3: TGCAGTGCTAGCGCGGTGGGGGAGACCCAGTACTTC. Translating it yields CSASAVGETQYF.

The rearrangement joins TRBV4-3 to TRBJ2-7; TRBD1 matches 7 bases. Trimming at V came to 2 bases and at J to 2 bases, leaving 0 bases not matched to a gene. The CDR3 spans 13 residues. The germline CDR1 and CDR2 sequences are LGHNA and YSLEER. The CDR3: CASSQQGAYEQYV. The CDR3 region has the DNA TGCGCCAGCAGCCAACAGGGGGCCTACGAGCAGTACGTC.